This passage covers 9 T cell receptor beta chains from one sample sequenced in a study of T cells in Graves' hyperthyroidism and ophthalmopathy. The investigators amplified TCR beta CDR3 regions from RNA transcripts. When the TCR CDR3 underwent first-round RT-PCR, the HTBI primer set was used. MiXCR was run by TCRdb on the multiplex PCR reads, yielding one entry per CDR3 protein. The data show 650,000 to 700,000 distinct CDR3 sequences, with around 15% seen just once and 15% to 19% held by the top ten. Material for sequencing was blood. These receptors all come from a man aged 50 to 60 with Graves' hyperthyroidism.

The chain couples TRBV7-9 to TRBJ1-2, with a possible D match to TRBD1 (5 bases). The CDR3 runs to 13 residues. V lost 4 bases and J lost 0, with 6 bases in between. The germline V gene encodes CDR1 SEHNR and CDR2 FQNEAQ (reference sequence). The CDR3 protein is CASSSDTNYGYTF. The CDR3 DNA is TGTGCCAGCAGCTCGGACACTAACTATGGCTACACCTTC.

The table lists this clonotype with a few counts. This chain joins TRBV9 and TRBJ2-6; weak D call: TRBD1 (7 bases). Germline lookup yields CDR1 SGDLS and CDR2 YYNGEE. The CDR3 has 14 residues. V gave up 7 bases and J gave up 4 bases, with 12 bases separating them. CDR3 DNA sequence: TGTGCCAGCCAGGGGGGAACCGGGGCCAACGTCCTGACTTTC. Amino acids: CASQGGTGANVLTF.

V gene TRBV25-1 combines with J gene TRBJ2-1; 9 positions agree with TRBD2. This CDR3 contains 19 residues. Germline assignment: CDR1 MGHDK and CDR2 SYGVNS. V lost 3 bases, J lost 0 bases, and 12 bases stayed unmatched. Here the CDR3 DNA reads TGTGCCAGCAGTGACCACGCCCTGGGTAGCGGGAGCTCCTACAATGAGCAGTTCTTC. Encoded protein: CASSDHALGSGSSYNEQFF. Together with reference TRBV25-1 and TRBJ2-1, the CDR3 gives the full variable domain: EADIYQTPRYLVIGTGKKITLECSQTMGHDKMYWYQQDPGMELHLIHYSYGVNSTEKGDLSSESTVSRIRTEHFPLTLESARPSHTSQYLCASSDHALGSGSSYNEQFFGPGTRLTVL.

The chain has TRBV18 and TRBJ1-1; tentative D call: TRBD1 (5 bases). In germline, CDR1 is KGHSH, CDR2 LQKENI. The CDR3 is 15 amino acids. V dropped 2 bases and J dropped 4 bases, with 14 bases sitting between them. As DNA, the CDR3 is TGTGCCAGCTCACCAGATAGGGGCTGGAGCACTGAAGCTTTCTTT. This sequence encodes CASSPDRGWSTEAFF.

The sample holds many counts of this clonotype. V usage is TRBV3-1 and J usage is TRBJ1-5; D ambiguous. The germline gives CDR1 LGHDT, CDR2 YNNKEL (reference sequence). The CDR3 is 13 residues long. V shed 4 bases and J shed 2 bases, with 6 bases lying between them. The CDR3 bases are TGTGCCAGCAGCCCCCCGGGCAATCAGCCCCAGCATTTT. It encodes CASSPPGNQPQHF.

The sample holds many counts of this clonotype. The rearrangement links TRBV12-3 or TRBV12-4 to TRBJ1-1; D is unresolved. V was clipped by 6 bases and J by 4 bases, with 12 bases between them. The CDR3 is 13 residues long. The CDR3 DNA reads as TGTGCCAGCAGCCTCACTTATGGCACTGAAGCTTTCTTT. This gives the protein CASSLTYGTEAFF.

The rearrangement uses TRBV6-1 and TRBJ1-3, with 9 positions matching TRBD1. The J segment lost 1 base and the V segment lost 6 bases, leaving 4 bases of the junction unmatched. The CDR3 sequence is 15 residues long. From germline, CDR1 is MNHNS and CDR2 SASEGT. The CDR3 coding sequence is TGTGCCAGCAGGCACAGGGGGCAATCTGGAAACACCATATATTTT. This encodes CASRHRGQSGNTIYF.

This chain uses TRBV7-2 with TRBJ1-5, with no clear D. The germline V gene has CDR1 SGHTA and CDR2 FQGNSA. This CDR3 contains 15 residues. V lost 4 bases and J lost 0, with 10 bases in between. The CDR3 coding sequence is TGTGCCAGCAGCTCGCCGGGAGATAGCAATCAGCCCCAGCATTTT. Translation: CASSSPGDSNQPQHF.

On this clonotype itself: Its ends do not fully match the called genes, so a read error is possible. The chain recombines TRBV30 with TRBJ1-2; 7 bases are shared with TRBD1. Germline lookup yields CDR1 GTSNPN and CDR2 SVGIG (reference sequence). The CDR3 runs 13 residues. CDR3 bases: TGCGCCTGGAGTGTGGACAGGCACTATGACTACACCTTC. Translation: CAWSVDRHYDYTF.